Each of the 26 T cell receptor beta chains below was sequenced from the same sample in a study of neurological immune-mediated disorders. TCRdb reprocessed the 5' RACE reads with MiXCR, giving one entry per CDR3 protein. This sample has roughly 60,000 distinct CDR3 sequences, with around 3.8% found just once. Sample: PBMCs. These TCRs come from a woman aged 50 to 65 with multiple sclerosis.

This clonotype was counted many times. The genes are TRBV29-1 and TRBJ1-1; TRBD1 is a possible D gene (5 bases). This CDR3 region has 11 residues. Germline CDR1 SQVTM, CDR2 ANQGSEA. Trimming removed 6 bases at V and 8 bases at J, with 13 bases between. The CDR3 reads CSVRQFGEAFF. The CDR3 coding sequence is TGCAGCGTCCGACAGTTTGGGGAAGCTTTCTTT.

This clonotype was seen at least ten times. The chain recombines TRBV20-1 with TRBJ2-7; D possibly corresponds to TRBD1 (5 bases). This CDR3 has 14 amino acids. Trimming took off 5 bases at V and 5 bases at J, with 19 bases between the two ends. The V gene's germline CDR1 is DFQATT and CDR2 SNEGSKA (reference sequence). The CDR3 nucleotides read TGCAGTGCTGCTATTAGGGGCAGAGCCGACGAGCAGTACTTC. Its protein product is CSAAIRGRADEQYF.

There are many counts of this clonotype. V usage is TRBV4-3 and J usage is TRBJ1-4; D gene unclear. Germline values: CDR1 LGHNA, CDR2 YSLEER. The germline V and J ends were trimmed by 0 bases and 7 bases, with 12 bases remaining between them. This CDR3 region has 15 residues. In DNA form, the CDR3 reads TGCGCCAGCAGCCAAGATGGAGGGATGAGTGAAAAACTGTTTTTT. Protein product: CASSQDGGMSEKLFF.

This clonotype has a count of ten or more. This chain uses TRBV7-9 with TRBJ2-2; TRBD2 agrees at 7 bases. V gave up 0 bases and J gave up 5 bases; unmatched junction bases: 9. The CDR3 contains 17 residues. The V gene's germline CDR1 is SEHNR and CDR2 FQNEAQ (reference sequence). The CDR3 protein is CASSLAWRELKTGELFF. The CDR3 DNA reads TGTGCCAGCAGCTTAGCGTGGCGGGAGCTCAAGACCGGGGAGCTGTTTTTT.

This clonotype was detected many times. The V and J genes are TRBV7-2 and TRBJ2-7; 13 bases agree with TRBD2. Trimming removed 5 bases from V and 6 bases from J; junction bases left unmatched: 4. This CDR3 has 14 amino acids. CDR1 and CDR2 from the germline V gene are SGHTA and FQGNSA. CDR3 DNA sequence: TGTGCCAGCAGCACTGGACTAGCGGGAGTCGAGCAGTACTTC. Protein: CASSTGLAGVEQYF.

This clonotype was seen ten or more times. This chain uses TRBV7-2 with TRBJ2-1, with 8 bases that match TRBD2. After removal of 1 base from V and 8 bases from J, the junction contained 10 bases not matched to a gene. Germline CDR1 reads SGHTA; CDR2 reads FQGNSA. This CDR3 comprises 16 residues. CDR3 sequence: CASSLVGTRSRDEQFF. CDR3 sequence (DNA): TGTGCCAGCAGCTTAGTTGGGACTAGGTCTAGGGATGAGCAGTTCTTC.

This clonotype was recorded at least ten times. The V and J genes are TRBV5-1 and TRBJ2-1; 7 nucleotides align to TRBD1. Germline CDR1 reads SGHRS; CDR2 reads YFSETQ. The CDR3 is 12 residues long. The V segment lost 3 bases and the J segment 8 bases; nucleotides outside the gene matches: 2. CDR3 amino acids: CASSWDSDEQFF. CDR3 in DNA: TGCGCCAGCAGCTGGGACAGTGATGAGCAGTTCTTC.

This clonotype came up many times. The chain carries TRBV12-3 or TRBV12-4 and TRBJ1-3; D is undetermined. The CDR3 spans 12 residues. Trimming removed 8 bases from V and 0 bases from J, with 5 bases in between. Written as DNA, the CDR3 is TGTGCCAGCTTACGCTCTGGAAACACCATATATTTT. This gives the protein CASLRSGNTIYF.

This clonotype was observed at least ten times. The genes are TRBV5-1 and TRBJ2-6; possibly TRBD1 for D (6 bases). Germline V gene sequence: CDR1 SGHRS, CDR2 YFSETQ. V lost 4 bases and J lost 1, with 12 bases in between. This CDR3 has 16 residues. CDR3 DNA sequence: TGCGCCAGCAGCCCGGGACAACTTTCTGGGGCCAACGTCCTGACTTTC. This translates into CASSPGQLSGANVLTF.

Ten or more counts support this clonotype. The V call is TRBV9, the J call TRBJ2-2; 9 nucleotides line up with TRBD1. Germline V gene lookup returns CDR1 SGDLS and CDR2 YYNGEE. The CDR3 is 16 residues long. Trimming removed 2 bases from V and 1 base from J; junction bases left unmatched: 3. In DNA form, the CDR3 reads TGTGCCAGCAGCGTCGCGGACAGGGGGAACACCGGGGAGCTGTTTTTT. Residues: CASSVADRGNTGELFF.

This clonotype was counted ten times or more. V usage is TRBV5-1 and J usage is TRBJ2-7; 9 bases match TRBD1. Germline V CDR1 and CDR2: SGHRS, YFSETQ. The length of the CDR3 is 14 residues. V lost 6 bases and J lost 5; bases outside the gene matches: 9. The chain's CDR3 is CASTARQGDHEQYF. The DNA of the CDR3 is TGCGCCAGCACCGCCCGACAGGGGGACCACGAGCAGTACTTC.

This clonotype was counted ten times or more. Mismatch with germline at one junction end may stem from a read error. V is TRBV29-1 and J is TRBJ1-2, with D possibly matching TRBD1 (6 bases). CDR1 and CDR2 (germline): SQVTM, ANQGSEA. The CDR3 is made up of 13 amino acids. CDR3 nucleotide sequence: TGCAGCGTTGAGGACAGCTCTAAATATGGCTACACCTTC. It is translated as CSVEDSSKYGYTF.

As to this clonotype: This may be a read error, as it is one base from a much larger clone. The chain joins TRBV7-9 to TRBJ1-4, with a weak D call TRBD1 (5 bases). Germline assignment: CDR1 SEHNR and CDR2 FQNEAQ (reference sequence). The CDR3 has 14 residues. This CDR3 reads CASSLGGLNDKLFF. Written as DNA, the CDR3 is TGTGCCAGCAGCTTGGGGGGTCTTAATGACAAACTGTTTTTT.

This clonotype has ten or more counts. The CDR3, as DNA: TGCAGTGCTAGTGATTCGGGCAGTCCCTACAATGAGCAGTTCTTC. It specifies CSASDSGSPYNEQFF. This chain links TRBV20-1 with TRBJ2-1, with no clear D. Germline loops: CDR1 DFQATT, CDR2 SNEGSKA (reference sequence). The CDR3 extends over 15 amino acids. The V end lost 3 bases, the J end lost 2 bases, and 14 bases lay between the germline ends.

This clonotype was recorded many times. V gene TRBV20-1 combines with J gene TRBJ1-1; D is unclear. The CDR3 is 12 residues long. The germline V and J ends were trimmed by 7 bases and 0 bases, with 9 bases remaining between them. Germline lookup yields CDR1 DFQATT and CDR2 SNEGSKA (reference sequence). The CDR3 DNA sequence: TGCAGTGTTAAGTCCCTGAACACTGAAGCTTTCTTT. Translation: CSVKSLNTEAFF.

This clonotype was recorded at least ten times. The CDR3 DNA is TGCAGCGTTGAGGCTAGCGGGAGGAGGGCAGATACGCAGTATTTT. This gives the protein CSVEASGRRADTQYF. The V call is TRBV29-1, the J call TRBJ2-3; 11 bases fit TRBD2. Germline CDR1 reads SQVTM; CDR2 reads ANQGSEA. After removal of 3 bases from V and 4 bases from J, the junction contained 6 bases not matched to a gene. This CDR3 is built from 15 residues.

CDR3 nucleotides: TGCGCCAGCAGCCAAGAACAGGGGTACCCAGAGTACTTC. It translates to CASSQEQGYPEYF. The gene calls are TRBV4-3 and TRBJ2-5; 7 bases agree with TRBD1. The CDR3 loop spans 13 amino acids. The junction had 7 bases not matched to a gene; V was cut back by 0 bases and J by 12 bases. The germline CDR1 and CDR2 sequences are LGHNA and YSLEER.

This clonotype was seen ten or more times. The rearrangement links TRBV5-1 to TRBJ2-2; TRBD2 agrees at 7 bases. The CDR3 runs to 15 residues. V trimming: 5 bases; J trimming: 6 bases; junction bases outside the gene matches: 10. Germline V gene data show CDR1 as SGHRS and CDR2 as YFSETQ. The CDR3 reads CASRLRGGPAGELFF. The CDR3 nucleotides read TGCGCCAGCAGGTTGCGGGGAGGGCCGGCCGGGGAGCTGTTTTTT.

This clonotype was counted many times. The V and J genes are TRBV15 and TRBJ1-1; D unclear. V was pared by 5 bases and J by 4 bases, with 17 bases between. The CDR3 consists of 15 residues. Germline V lookup: CDR1 LNHNV, CDR2 YYDKDF (reference sequence). The CDR3 region is CATSPVKGGITEAFF. The CDR3 nucleotides are TGTGCCACCAGCCCCGTGAAGGGAGGAATCACTGAAGCTTTCTTT.

This clonotype was picked up many times. This chain links TRBV7-9 with TRBJ2-7, with D possibly matching TRBD1 (5 bases). The CDR3 is 14 amino acids. Germline V CDR1 and CDR2: SEHNR, FQNEAQ (reference sequence). The V end lost 2 bases, the J end lost 1 base, and 9 bases lay between the germline ends. The DNA for the CDR3 is TGTGCCAGCAGCTTACAGGCAGGGTCCTACGAGCAGTACTTC. Encoded protein: CASSLQAGSYEQYF.

This clonotype showed up many times. V and J are TRBV6-2 or TRBV6-3 and TRBJ2-3; 12 nucleotides match TRBD2. This CDR3 contains 11 residues. The V and J ends lost 8 bases and 14 bases, in that order; junction bases with no gene match: 5. Germline CDR1 reads MNHEY; CDR2 reads SVGEGT. CDR3 residues: CASETSGRPYF. The CDR3, as DNA: TGTGCCAGCGAAACTAGCGGGAGGCCGTATTTT.

The J gene is TRBJ2-7, the V gene TRBV6-1; D may be TRBD1 (6 bases). With 5 bases removed from V and 1 base from J, the gap between germline ends came to 15 bases. The CDR3 spans 15 residues. In germline, CDR1 is MNHNS, CDR2 SASEGT. The CDR3 spells CASSSRQVSSYEQYF. The CDR3 region has the DNA TGTGCCAGCAGTTCTCGACAGGTCTCTTCCTACGAGCAGTACTTC.

At least ten counts were recorded for this clonotype. This sequence joins TRBV20-1 and TRBJ1-5, with a tentative D call TRBD1 (5 bases). Germline CDR1 and CDR2: DFQATT and SNEGSKA (reference sequence). V shed 0 bases and J shed 3 bases, with 12 bases lying between them. The length of the CDR3 is 15 residues. This chain's CDR3 is CSARDGRGDNQPQHF. CDR3 in DNA: TGCAGTGCTAGAGATGGGAGAGGGGACAATCAGCCCCAGCATTTT.

In its sample, this clonotype was seen a few times. The J gene is TRBJ1-6, the V gene TRBV19; D possibly corresponds to TRBD1 (5 bases). Germline V gene sequence: CDR1 LNHDA, CDR2 SQIVND (reference sequence). The V end was cut by 2 bases, the J end by 10 bases, with 6 bases between. The CDR3 is made up of 12 amino acids. For the CDR3, the DNA is TGTGCCAGTAGTATACAGGGCTCACCCCTCCACTTT. Translating it yields CASSIQGSPLHF.

This clonotype came up many times. The chain links TRBV4-2 to TRBJ1-5; D remains ambiguous. V shed 5 bases and J shed 0 bases, with 11 bases lying between them. The length of the CDR3 is 15 residues. CDR1 is LGHNA, CDR2 YNFKEQ, per germline. The chain's CDR3 is CASSSEEGSNQPQHF. The CDR3 DNA follows: TGTGCCAGCAGCTCGGAAGAAGGTAGCAATCAGCCCCAGCATTTT.

This clonotype has only a few counts. The chain is built from TRBV16 and TRBJ1-1; the match to TRBD1 covers 9 bases. Germline CDR1 KGHSY, CDR2 FQNENV. CDR3 length: 15 amino acids. V trimming: 3 bases; J trimming: 3 bases; junction bases outside the gene matches: 5. In DNA form, the CDR3 reads TGTGCCAGCAGCCACCCTCGACAGGGGGACACTGAAGCTTTCTTT. This gives the protein CASSHPRQGDTEAFF.